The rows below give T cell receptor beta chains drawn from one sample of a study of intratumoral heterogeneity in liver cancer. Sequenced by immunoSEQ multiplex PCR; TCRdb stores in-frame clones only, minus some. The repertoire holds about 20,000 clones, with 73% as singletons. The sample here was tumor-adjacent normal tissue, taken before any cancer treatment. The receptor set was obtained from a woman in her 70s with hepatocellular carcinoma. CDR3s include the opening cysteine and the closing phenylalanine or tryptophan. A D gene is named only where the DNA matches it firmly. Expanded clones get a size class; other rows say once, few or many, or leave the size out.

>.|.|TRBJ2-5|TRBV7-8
TGTGCCAGCAGCCCTCAAGAGACCCAGTACTTC
CASSPQETQYF
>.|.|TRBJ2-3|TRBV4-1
TGCGCCAGCAGCCTTCGTAGGCCAGATACGCAGTATTTT
CASSLRRPDTQYF
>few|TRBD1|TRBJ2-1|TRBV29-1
TGCAGCGTTGAAGAGCGGGACAGGGGTTATGTTCATGAGCAGTTCTTC
CSVEERDRGYVHEQFF
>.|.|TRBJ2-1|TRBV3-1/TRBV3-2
TGTGCCAGCAGCCAAAAGAAAGGGGTCATGCCCTACAATGAGCAGTTCTTC
CASSQKKGVMPYNEQFF
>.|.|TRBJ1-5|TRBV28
TGTGCCAGCACCAATACCGGGACTATCCAGCCCCAGCATTTT
CASTNTGTIQPQHF
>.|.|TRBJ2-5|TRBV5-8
TGTGCCAGCAGCTTGCAGGCCGGGAGAGAGACCCAGTACTTC
CASSLQAGRETQYF
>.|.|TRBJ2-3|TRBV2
TGTGCCAGCAGTGGCGTTAGGTTTTTAGATACGCAGTATTTT
CASSGVRFLDTQYF
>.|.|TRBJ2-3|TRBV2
TGTGCCAGCAGTGAGGATGGTAGCCCAGATACGCAGTATTTT
CASSEDGSPDTQYF
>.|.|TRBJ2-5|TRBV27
TGTGCCAGCAGCCCCGTGGGCACCGGGAAGACCCAGTACTTC
CASSPVGTGKTQYF
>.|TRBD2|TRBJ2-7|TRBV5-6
TGTGCCAGCAGCTTGGGTGGCGGGAGCCGAGGGGAGCAGTACTTC
CASSLGGGSRGEQYF
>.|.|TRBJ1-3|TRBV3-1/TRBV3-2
TGTGCCAGTGTTCTCGGAAACACCATATATTTT
CASVLGNTIYF
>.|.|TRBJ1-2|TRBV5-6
TGTGCCAGCAGCTTGGGAACGGGGGTCGGCTACACCTTC
CASSLGTGVGYTF
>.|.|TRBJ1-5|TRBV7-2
TGTGCCAGCAGCTTAAGGGTTGCCAATCAGCCCCAGCATTTT
CASSLRVANQPQHF
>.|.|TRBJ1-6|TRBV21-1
TGTGCCAGGGGGACAGGTAGGTCCTATAATTCACCCCTCCACTTT
CARGTGRSYNSPLHF
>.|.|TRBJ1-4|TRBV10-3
TGTGCCATCAGTGGAGGTTTTGGGAGTGAAAAACTGTTTTTT
CAISGGFGSEKLFF
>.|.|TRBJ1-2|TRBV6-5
TGTGCCAGCAGACGCAGCCGGGACGTCAACTATGGCTACACCTTC
CASRRSRDVNYGYTF
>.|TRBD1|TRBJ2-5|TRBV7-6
TGTGCCAGCAGCTTAGGGAACAGGGGGCGAGAGACCCAGTACTTC
CASSLGNRGRETQYF
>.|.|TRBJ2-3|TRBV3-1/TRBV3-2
TGTGCCAGCAGCCAGGGAGATACGCAGTATTTT
CASSQGDTQYF
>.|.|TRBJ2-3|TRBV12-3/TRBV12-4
TGTGCCAGCACCCCCGAAACAGATACGCAGTATTTT
CASTPETDTQYF
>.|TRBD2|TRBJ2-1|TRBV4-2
TGTGCCAGCAGCCCCGAGGGACTAGCGGGAGTTGATGAGCAGTTCTTC
CASSPEGLAGVDEQFF
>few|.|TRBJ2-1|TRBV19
TGTGCCAGTAGTAGCCCCTTTGGGATCGACTACAATGAGCAGTTCTTC
CASSSPFGIDYNEQFF
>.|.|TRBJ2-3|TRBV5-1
TGCGCCAGCAGCGGGGATATAAGCACAGATACGCAGTATTTT
CASSGDISTDTQYF
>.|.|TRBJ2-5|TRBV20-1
TGCAGTGCTAGTTCCCTAGTGGGGGCGACCCAGTACTTC
CSASSLVGATQYF
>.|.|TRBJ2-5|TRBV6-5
TGTGCCAGCAGGGGCTTGTACCAAGAGACCCAGTACTTC
CASRGLYQETQYF
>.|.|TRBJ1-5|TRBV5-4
TGTGCCAGCAGCTTCGACATAAATCAGCCCCAGCATTTT
CASSFDINQPQHF
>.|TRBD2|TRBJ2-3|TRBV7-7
TGTGCTAGCAGCTTAGTAGCGGGAGGGCAAGATACGCAGTATTTT
CASSLVAGGQDTQYF
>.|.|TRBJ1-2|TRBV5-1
TGCGCCAGCAGCGGGGGGGAAGAGTATGGCTACACCTTC
CASSGGEEYGYTF
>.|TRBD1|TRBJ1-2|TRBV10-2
TGCGCCAGCAGTGAGTCGGGACAGGGGGGAGGAGATGGCTACACCTTC
CASSESGQGGGDGYTF
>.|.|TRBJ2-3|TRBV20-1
TGCAGTGCTAGTGGCGGACAGAGAAGCACAGATACGCAGTATTTT
CSASGGQRSTDTQYF
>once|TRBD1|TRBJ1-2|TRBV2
TGTGCCAGCAGTCCTATTGGGCCCGGGACAGTCCAAAGGGACTATGGCTACACCTTC
CASSPIGPGTVQRDYGYTF
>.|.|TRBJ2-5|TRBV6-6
TGTGCCAGCAGCCGACAGGAACAAGAGACCCAGTACTTC
CASSRQEQETQYF
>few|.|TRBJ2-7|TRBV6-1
TGTGCCAGCAGTCAGATCCTAGCGCTCTCCTACGAGCAGTACTTC
CASSQILALSYEQYF
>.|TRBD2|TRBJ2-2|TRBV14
TGTGCCAGCAGCACTATAGCGGGAGCGAGCACCGGGGAGCTGTTTTTT
CASSTIAGASTGELFF
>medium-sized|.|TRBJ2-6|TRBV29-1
TGCAGCGTTGATCTGGCCGGGGCCAACGTCCTGACTTTC
CSVDLAGANVLTF
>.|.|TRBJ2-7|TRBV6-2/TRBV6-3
TGTGCCAGCAGTTTGACTAGCTCCTACGAGCAGTACTTC
CASSLTSSYEQYF
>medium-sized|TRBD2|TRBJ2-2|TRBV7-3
TGTGCCAGCAGCCCGGGACTAGTTTCGCCCGGGGAGCTGTTTTTT
CASSPGLVSPGELFF
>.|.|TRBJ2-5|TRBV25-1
TGTGCCAGCAGTGAACTAGCGTCGTACCAAGAGACCCAGTACTTC
CASSELASYQETQYF
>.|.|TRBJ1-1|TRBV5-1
TGCGCCAGCAGCGGGAACATGAACACTGAAGCTTTCTTT
CASSGNMNTEAFF
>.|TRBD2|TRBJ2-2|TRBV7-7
TGTGCTAGCAGTCCTCAGGGACTAGCTACCGGGGAGCTGTTTTTT
CASSPQGLATGELFF